Detailed here is one T cell receptor beta chain. Clones were sequenced by immunoSEQ multiplex PCR, and TCRdb holds only the in-frame ones, with some missing. Altogether a few hundred thousand clones are present, around 80% being singletons, with the ten largest covering approximately 4.3%. Cohort placement rested on clinical history that participants reported themselves. This record belongs to a study of blood T cell repertoires in COVID-19. Study-level information: Samples of COVID-19 (acute and convalescent) were obtained from the United States, Italy and Spain. Sources were T cells, B-cell-depleted T cells, or PBMCs; the material itself was cDNA or gDNA.

Sequencing was performed on PBMCs or T cells enriched from blood (not recorded which). This sequence originates from a man aged 25-45 years with acute COVID-19.

The CDR3 region has the DNA TGTGCCAGCAGTCCACAGGGCGGGTACACTGAAGCTTTCTTT. It is translated as CASSPQGGYTEAFF. This chain joins TRBV28 and TRBJ1-1, with D perhaps matching TRBD1 (6 bases). Looked up from germline, CDR1 is MDHEN and CDR2 is SYDVKM. V dropped 5 bases and J dropped 3 bases, with 13 bases sitting between them. The CDR3 spans 14 residues.